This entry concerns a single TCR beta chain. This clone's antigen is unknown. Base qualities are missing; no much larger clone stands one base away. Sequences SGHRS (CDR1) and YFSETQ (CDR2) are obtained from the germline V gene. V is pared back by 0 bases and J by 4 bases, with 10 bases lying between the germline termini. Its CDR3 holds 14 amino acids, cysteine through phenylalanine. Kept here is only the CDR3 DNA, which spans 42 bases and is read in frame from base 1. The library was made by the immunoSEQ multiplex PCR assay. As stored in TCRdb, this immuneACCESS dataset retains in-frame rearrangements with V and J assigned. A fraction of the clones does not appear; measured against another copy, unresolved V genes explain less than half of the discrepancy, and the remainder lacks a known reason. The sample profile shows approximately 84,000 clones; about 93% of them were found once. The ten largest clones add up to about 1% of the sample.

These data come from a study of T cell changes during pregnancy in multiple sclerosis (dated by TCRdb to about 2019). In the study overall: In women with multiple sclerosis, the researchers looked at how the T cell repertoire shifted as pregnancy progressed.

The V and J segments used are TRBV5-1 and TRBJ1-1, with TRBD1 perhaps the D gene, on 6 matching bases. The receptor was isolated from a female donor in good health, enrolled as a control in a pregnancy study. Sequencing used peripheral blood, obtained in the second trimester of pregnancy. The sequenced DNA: TGCGCCAGCAGCTTGGACAGGGAAGGCACTGAAGCTTTCTTT. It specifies CASSLDREGTEAFF.